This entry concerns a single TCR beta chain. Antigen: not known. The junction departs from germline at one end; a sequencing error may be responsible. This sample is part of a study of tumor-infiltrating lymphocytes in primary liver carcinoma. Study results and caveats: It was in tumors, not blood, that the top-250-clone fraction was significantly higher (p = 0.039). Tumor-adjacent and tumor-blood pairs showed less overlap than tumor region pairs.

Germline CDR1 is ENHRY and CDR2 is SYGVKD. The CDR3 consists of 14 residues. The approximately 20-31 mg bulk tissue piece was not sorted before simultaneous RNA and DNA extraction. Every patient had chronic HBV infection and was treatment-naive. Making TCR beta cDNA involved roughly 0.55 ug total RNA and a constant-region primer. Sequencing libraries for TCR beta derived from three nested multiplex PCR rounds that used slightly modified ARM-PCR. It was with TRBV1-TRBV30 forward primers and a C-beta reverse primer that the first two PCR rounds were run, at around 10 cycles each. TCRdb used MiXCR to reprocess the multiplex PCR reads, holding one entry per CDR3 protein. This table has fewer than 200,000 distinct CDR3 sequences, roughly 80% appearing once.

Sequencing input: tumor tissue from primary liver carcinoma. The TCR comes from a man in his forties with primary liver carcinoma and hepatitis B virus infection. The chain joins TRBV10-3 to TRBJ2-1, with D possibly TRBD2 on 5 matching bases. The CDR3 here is CAIRPGTGNDEQFF. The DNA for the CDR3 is TGTGCCATCAGACCGGGCACGGGGAACGATGAACAGTTCTTC.